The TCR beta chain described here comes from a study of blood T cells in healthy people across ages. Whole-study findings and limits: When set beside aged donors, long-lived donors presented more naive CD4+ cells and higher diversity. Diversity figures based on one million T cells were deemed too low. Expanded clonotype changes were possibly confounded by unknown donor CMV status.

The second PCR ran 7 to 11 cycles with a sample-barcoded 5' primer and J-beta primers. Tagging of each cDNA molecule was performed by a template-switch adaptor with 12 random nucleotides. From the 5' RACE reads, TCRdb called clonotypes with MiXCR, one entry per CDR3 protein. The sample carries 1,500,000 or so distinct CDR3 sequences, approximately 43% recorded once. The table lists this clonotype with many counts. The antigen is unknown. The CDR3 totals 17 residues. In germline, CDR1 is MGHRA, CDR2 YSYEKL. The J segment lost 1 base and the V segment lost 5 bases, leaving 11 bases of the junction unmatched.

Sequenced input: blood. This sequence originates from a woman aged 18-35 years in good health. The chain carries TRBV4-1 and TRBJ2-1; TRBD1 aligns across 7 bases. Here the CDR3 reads CASSERPGGQSYNEQFF. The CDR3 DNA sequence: TGCGCCAGCAGCGAACGACCTGGGGGACAGTCCTACAATGAGCAGTTCTTC.